Presented here are 26 T cell receptor beta chains from one specimen sequenced in a study of blood T cell repertoires in COVID-19 (dated by TCRdb to about 2020). The library was made by the immunoSEQ multiplex PCR assay. TCRdb stores this immuneACCESS table with in-frame sequences only. Part of the clones is absent; in the studies checked, under half of the shortfall reflects unresolved V genes, and no reason is known for the rest. The sample table contains 200,000 to 300,000 clones; only one count was recorded for approximately 91% of them. More than 0.65% of the sample comes from the top ten. What was sequenced was peripheral blood. The receptors derive from a man younger than 45 with COVID-19, enrolled during active disease.

The chain's CDR3 is CASSDFQTGDTEAFF. For the CDR3, the DNA is TGTGCCAGCAGTGACTTTCAGACAGGGGACACTGAAGCTTTCTTT. V usage is TRBV25-1 and J usage is TRBJ1-1, with 8 bases identical to TRBD1. The V segment lost 3 bases and the J segment 3 bases; nucleotides outside the gene matches: 6. The CDR3 runs 15 residues. Germline V gene data show CDR1 as MGHDK and CDR2 as SYGVNS.

The chain links TRBV19 to TRBJ1-1; D gene uncertain. This CDR3 contains 12 residues. Germline V gene sequence: CDR1 LNHDA, CDR2 SQIVND (reference sequence). V was clipped by 7 bases and J by 5 bases, with 11 bases between them. The CDR3 loop is CASTPGRTEAFF. In DNA, the CDR3 is TGTGCCAGTACACCCGGTCGGACTGAAGCTTTCTTT.

In its sample, this clone was seen once. The rearrangement joins TRBV16 to TRBJ1-1; no definite D call. In germline, CDR1 is KGHSY, CDR2 FQNENV. There are 13 residues in the CDR3. Trimming took 2 bases from V and 6 from J, leaving 10 bases between them. The CDR3 loop reads CASSQQGGPEAFF. In DNA form, the CDR3 reads TGTGCCAGCAGCCAACAAGGTGGGCCTGAAGCTTTCTTT.

The chain is built from TRBV10-3 and TRBJ1-2; 9 nucleotides match TRBD1. The ends lost 4 bases at V and 1 base at J; junction bases unmatched: 10. This CDR3 contains 17 residues. The V gene's germline CDR1 is ENHRY and CDR2 SYGVKD. CDR3 nucleotides: TGTGCCATCAGTGGGGCAACAGGGGGCGCTCATAACTATGGCTACACCTTC. Translated: CAISGATGGAHNYGYTF.

The chain carries TRBV5-6 and TRBJ2-5; tentative D call: TRBD2 (7 bases). Germline CDR1 and CDR2: SGHDT and YYEEEE. The CDR3 has 14 residues. Trimming took 2 bases from V and 5 from J, leaving 13 bases between them. The CDR3 protein is CASSFWGGGETQYF. The CDR3 bases are TGTGCCAGCAGCTTTTGGGGGGGCGGCGAGACCCAGTACTTC.

V is TRBV7-2 and J is TRBJ2-3; D might be TRBD2 (6 bases). The CDR3 extends over 16 amino acids. CDR1 and CDR2 (germline): SGHTA, FQGNSA. V was pared by 5 bases and J by 3 bases, with 18 bases between. DNA for the CDR3: TGTGCCAGCAGCCCCCGACTAGTGGGTGGGACAGATACGCAGTATTTT. Residues: CASSPRLVGGTDTQYF.

The chain uses TRBV9 and TRBJ1-2, with unresolved D. The germline CDR1 and CDR2 sequences are SGDLS and YYNGEE. This CDR3 is built from 15 residues. The V gene lost 0 bases and the J gene lost 3 bases, with 12 bases spanning the gap. CDR3 sequence reads: CASSVATNGYYGYTF. The CDR3 bases are TGTGCCAGCAGCGTAGCTACTAATGGGTACTATGGCTACACCTTC.

The genes are TRBV9 and TRBJ1-1; maybe TRBD1 (5 bases). The V and J ends lost 2 bases and 6 bases respectively, with 11 bases between them. From germline, CDR1 is SGDLS and CDR2 YYNGEE. CDR3 length equals 13 residues. This chain's CDR3 is CASSVGGLAEAFF. CDR3 DNA sequence: TGTGCCAGCAGCGTTGGGGGGTTGGCTGAAGCTTTCTTT. The variable domain in full, completed from reference TRBV9 and TRBJ1-1, reads DSGVTQTPKHLITATGQRVTLRCSPRSGDLSVYWYQQSLDQGLQFLIQYYNGEERAKGNILERFSAQQFPDLHSELNLSSLELGDSALYFCASSVGGLAEAFFGQGTRLTVV.

The V gene is TRBV28, the J gene TRBJ1-5; D possibly corresponds to TRBD1 (6 bases). Germline V lookup: CDR1 MDHEN, CDR2 SYDVKM. Trimming left V 3 bases short and J 3 bases short, with 12 bases between. The length of the CDR3 is 15 residues. The CDR3 sequence: CASSFPAGVNQPQHF. The DNA for the CDR3 is TGTGCCAGCAGTTTTCCTGCAGGGGTCAATCAGCCCCAGCATTTT.

The V and J genes are TRBV5-5 and TRBJ2-5; D perhaps matches TRBD2 (5 bases). CDR1 and CDR2 (germline): SGHKS, YYEKEE (reference sequence). The germline V and J ends were trimmed by 8 bases and 4 bases, with 21 bases remaining between them. CDR3 length: 15 residues. CDR3 residues: CASNSRTGSPETQYF. CDR3 nucleotide sequence: TGTGCCAGTAACAGTAGGACGGGGAGCCCAGAGACCCAGTACTTC.

The chain links TRBV5-4 to TRBJ2-6; perhaps TRBD1 as D (6 bases). The V and J ends lost 4 bases and 13 bases respectively, with 18 bases between them. The V gene's germline CDR1 is SGHNT and CDR2 YYREEE (reference sequence). This CDR3 spans 14 amino acids. The CDR3 DNA reads as TGTGCCAGCAGCCCCAGACAGGCCTATTCAGTCCTGACTTTC. Translation gives CASSPRQAYSVLTF. Together with reference TRBV5-4 and TRBJ2-6, the CDR3 gives the full variable domain: ETGVTQSPTHLIKTRGQQVTLRCSSQSGHNTVSWYQQALGQGPQFIFQYYREEENGRGNFPPRFSGLQFPNYSSELNVNALELDDSALYLCASSPRQAYSVLTFGAGSRLTVL.

The chain recombines TRBV5-4 with TRBJ2-7; 8 positions agree with TRBD2. The CDR3 spans 16 residues. The trim removed 0 bases at V and 6 bases at J, leaving 11 bases unmatched. The V gene's germline CDR1 is SGHNT and CDR2 YYREEE (reference sequence). Here the CDR3 DNA reads TGTGCCAGCAGCTTGGAGGTGCCCGGACTAGCTCGCGAGCAGTACTTC. Translating gives CASSLEVPGLAREQYF.

Only a few counts were recorded for this clone. A junction end diverges from the germline sequence, so it may reflect a read error. J is TRBJ2-3 and V is TRBV20-1; 7 nucleotides match TRBD1. This CDR3 has 11 residues. Germline CDR1 and CDR2: DFQATT and SNEGSKA (reference sequence). CDR3 sequence reads: CSASRGGIHLF. For the CDR3, the DNA is TGCAGTGCTAGTAGAGGGGGCATTCATTTATTT.

The V gene is TRBV5-4, the J gene TRBJ2-3, with D unresolved. Germline V gene data show CDR1 as SGHNT and CDR2 as YYREEE (reference sequence). The CDR3 has 12 amino acids. V shed 4 bases and J shed 2 bases, with 5 bases lying between them. The chain's CDR3 is CASSAYTDTQYF. The CDR3 DNA reads TGTGCCAGCAGCGCCTACACAGATACGCAGTATTTT.

V and J are TRBV7-2 and TRBJ1-2; TRBD1 aligns across 8 bases. Germline values: CDR1 SGHTA, CDR2 FQGNSA. The CDR3 is 15 residues long. The J segment lost 4 bases and the V segment lost 2 bases, leaving 6 bases of the junction unmatched. CDR3 sequence: CASSLNGQGLYGYTF. CDR3 DNA: TGTGCCAGCAGCTTAAACGGACAGGGCCTCTATGGCTACACCTTC. The whole variable domain, remainder taken from reference TRBV7-2 and TRBJ1-2, is GAGVSQSPSNKVTEKGKDVELRCDPISGHTALYWYRQSLGQGLEFLIYFQGNSAPDKSGLPSDRFSAERTGGSVSTLTIQRTQQEDSAVYLCASSLNGQGLYGYTFGSGTRLTVV.

The genes are TRBV30 and TRBJ2-7, with TRBD1 matching over 12 bases. CDR3 length: 14 residues. V lost 2 bases to trimming and J lost 5 bases; unmatched junction nucleotides: 4. The germline gives CDR1 GTSNPN, CDR2 SVGIG (reference sequence). CDR3 sequence reads: CAWSYGTGGDEQYF. As DNA, the CDR3 is TGTGCCTGGAGTTACGGGACAGGGGGCGACGAGCAGTACTTC.

The chain links TRBV30 to TRBJ1-5; 8 positions agree with TRBD1. The germline gives CDR1 GTSNPN, CDR2 SVGIG (reference sequence). The CDR3 spans 13 residues. J lost 1 base, V lost 8 bases, and 4 bases had no gene match. The CDR3 sequence: CAGGQASNQPQHF. In DNA, the CDR3 is TGTGCCGGGGGACAGGCAAGCAATCAGCCCCAGCATTTT. The full variable domain, completed using reference TRBV30 and TRBJ1-5, is SQTIHQWPATLVQPVGSPLSLECTVEGTSNPNLYWYRQAAGRGLQLLFYSVGIGQISSEVPQNLSASRPQDRQFILSSKKLLLSDSGFYLCAGGQASNQPQHFGDGTRLSIL.

This chain uses TRBV6-5 with TRBJ1-2, with D maybe TRBD1 (5 bases). Germline assignment: CDR1 MNHEY and CDR2 SVGAGI. The V end lost 0 bases, the J end lost 4 bases, and 12 bases lay between the germline ends. The CDR3 runs to 15 residues. The CDR3 DNA follows: TGTGCCAGCAGTTACTCGGAAAGGGGTGGCTATGGCTACACCTTC. Protein: CASSYSERGGYGYTF.

V usage is TRBV19 and J usage is TRBJ1-2, with D uncertain. The CDR3 has 17 amino acids. The V end was cut by 5 bases, the J end by 3 bases, with 22 bases between. Germline loops: CDR1 LNHDA, CDR2 SQIVND (reference sequence). In DNA form, the CDR3 reads TGTGCCAGTAGTTCCGCTACCGGGTCTTCCTGGGACTATGGCTACACCTTC. Translating gives CASSSATGSSWDYGYTF.

V usage is TRBV18 and J usage is TRBJ1-6, with D unclear. CDR3 length equals 14 residues. V was trimmed by 2 bases and J by 10 bases, leaving 12 bases between them. Germline values: CDR1 KGHSH, CDR2 LQKENI. This CDR3 is CASSPFDGNSPLHF. The CDR3, as DNA: TGTGCCAGCTCACCATTTGACGGGAACTCACCCCTCCACTTT.

This clone showed up just once. The chain combines TRBV7-3 with TRBJ2-3; 9 bases are a match to TRBD1. The CDR3 consists of 15 residues. After removal of 4 bases from V and 2 bases from J, the junction contained 4 bases not matched to a gene. The germline V gene has CDR1 SGHTA and CDR2 FQGTGA. The DNA of the CDR3 is TGTGCCAGCAGCTGGGGGGACAGGGTCACAGATACGCAGTATTTT. This sequence encodes CASSWGDRVTDTQYF.

V gene TRBV5-1 combines with J gene TRBJ1-1; 9 positions agree with TRBD1. V was pared by 5 bases and J by 5 bases, with 16 bases of the junction left unmatched. This CDR3 is 17 amino acids long. CDR1 is SGHRS, CDR2 YFSETQ, per germline. Here the CDR3 DNA reads TGCGCCAGCAGTCCAGTCGGACAGGGGTCCCAGGGGACTGAAGCTTTCTTT. As protein: CASSPVGQGSQGTEAFF.

The V and J genes are TRBV3-1 (or the pseudogene TRBV3-2) and TRBJ1-2, with TRBD1 matching 8 bases. V trimming: 4 bases; J trimming: 4 bases; junction bases outside the gene matches: 5. The CDR3 consists of 14 residues. Per germline, CDR1 LGHDT and CDR2 YNNKEL (reference sequence). CDR3 sequence (DNA): TGTGCCAGCAGCCGCGGGACAGGCTCCTATGGCTACACCTTC. It encodes CASSRGTGSYGYTF.

V is TRBV15 and J is TRBJ1-1; possible D gene TRBD1, 6 bases. CDR1 and CDR2 (germline): LNHNV, YYDKDF (reference sequence). The CDR3 has 13 amino acids. The V end was cut by 0 bases, the J end by 11 bases, with 13 bases between. The CDR3 is CATSRDWGPVAFF. The CDR3 DNA sequence: TGTGCCACCAGCAGAGATTGGGGGCCGGTGGCTTTCTTT.

The CDR3: CASSALAGQETQYF. In nucleotides, the CDR3 is TGTGCCAGCAGCGCACTAGCGGGGCAAGAGACCCAGTACTTC. The chain employs TRBV3-1 (or the pseudogene TRBV3-2) and TRBJ2-5; 10 bases are shared with TRBD2. V shed 5 bases and J 2 bases; nucleotides not matched to a gene: 2. CDR3 size: 14 residues. CDR1 LGHDT and CDR2 YNNKEL come from the germline V gene (reference sequence).

The chain couples TRBV11-1 to TRBJ2-3, with D tentatively TRBD2 (5 bases). The CDR3 is 16 amino acids. Germline V gene data show CDR1 as SGHAT and CDR2 as FQDESV (reference sequence). V gave up 4 bases and J gave up 6 bases, with 20 bases separating them. The CDR3 nucleotides read TGTGCCAGCAGCTCCGTAGAACGGGTCACTAGGGATACGCAGTATTTT. Protein sequence: CASSSVERVTRDTQYF.